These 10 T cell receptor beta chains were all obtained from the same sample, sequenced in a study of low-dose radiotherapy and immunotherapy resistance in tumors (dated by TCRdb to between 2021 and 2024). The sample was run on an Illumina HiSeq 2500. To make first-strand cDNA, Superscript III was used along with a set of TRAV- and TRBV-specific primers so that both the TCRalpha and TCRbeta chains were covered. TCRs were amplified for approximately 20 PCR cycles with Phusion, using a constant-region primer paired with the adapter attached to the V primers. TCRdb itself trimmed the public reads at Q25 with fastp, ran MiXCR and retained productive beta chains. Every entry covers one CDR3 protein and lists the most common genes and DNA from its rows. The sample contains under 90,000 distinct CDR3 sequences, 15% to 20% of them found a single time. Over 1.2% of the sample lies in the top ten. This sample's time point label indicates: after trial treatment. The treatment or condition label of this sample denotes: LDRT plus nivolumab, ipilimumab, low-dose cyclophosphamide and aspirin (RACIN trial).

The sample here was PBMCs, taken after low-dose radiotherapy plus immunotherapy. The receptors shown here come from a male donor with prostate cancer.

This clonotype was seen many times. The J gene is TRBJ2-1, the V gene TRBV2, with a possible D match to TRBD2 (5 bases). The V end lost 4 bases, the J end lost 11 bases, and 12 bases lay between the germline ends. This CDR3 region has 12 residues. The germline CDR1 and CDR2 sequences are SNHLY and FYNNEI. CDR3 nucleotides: TGTGCCAGCAGTGGCGGACGGGAACAGCAGTTCTTC. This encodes CASSGGREQQFF. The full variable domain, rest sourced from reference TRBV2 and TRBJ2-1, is EPEVTQTPSHQVTQMGQEVILRCVPISNHLYFYWYRQILGQKVEFLVSFYNNEISEKSEIFDDQFSVERPDGSNFTLKIRSTKLEDSAMYFCASSGGREQQFFGPGTRLTVL.

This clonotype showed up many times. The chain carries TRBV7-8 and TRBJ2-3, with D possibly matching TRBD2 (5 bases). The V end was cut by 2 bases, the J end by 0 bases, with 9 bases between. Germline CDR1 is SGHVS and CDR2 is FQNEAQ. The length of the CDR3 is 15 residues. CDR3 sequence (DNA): TGTGCCAGCAGCTTAAATGGACTTAGCACAGATACGCAGTATTTT. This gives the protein CASSLNGLSTDTQYF.

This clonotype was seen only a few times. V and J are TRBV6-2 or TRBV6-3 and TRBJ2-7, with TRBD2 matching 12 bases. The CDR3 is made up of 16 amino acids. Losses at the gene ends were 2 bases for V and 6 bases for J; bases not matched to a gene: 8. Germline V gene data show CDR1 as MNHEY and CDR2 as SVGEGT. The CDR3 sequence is CASSYTRLAGVSEQYF. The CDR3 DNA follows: TGTGCCAGCAGTTACACCCGACTAGCGGGAGTCTCCGAGCAGTACTTC.

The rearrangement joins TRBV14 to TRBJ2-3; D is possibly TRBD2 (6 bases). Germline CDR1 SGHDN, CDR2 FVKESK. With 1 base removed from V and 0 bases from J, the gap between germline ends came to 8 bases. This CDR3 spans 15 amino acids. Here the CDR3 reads CASSQASGSTDTQYF. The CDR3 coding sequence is TGTGCCAGCAGCCAAGCCAGCGGGAGCACAGATACGCAGTATTTT.

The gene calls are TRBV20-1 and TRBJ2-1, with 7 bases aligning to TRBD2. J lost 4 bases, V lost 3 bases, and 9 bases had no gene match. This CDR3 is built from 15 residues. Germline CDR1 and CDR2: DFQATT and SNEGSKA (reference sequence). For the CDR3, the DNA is TGCAGTGCTAGCGGCGGAGGGACTACATACAATGAGCAGTTCTTC. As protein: CSASGGGTTYNEQFF.

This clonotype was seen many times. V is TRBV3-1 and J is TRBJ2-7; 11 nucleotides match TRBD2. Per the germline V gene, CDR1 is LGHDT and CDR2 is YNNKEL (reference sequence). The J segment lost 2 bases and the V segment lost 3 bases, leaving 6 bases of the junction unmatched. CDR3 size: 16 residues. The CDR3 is CASSQRLAGRTYEQYF. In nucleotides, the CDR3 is TGTGCCAGCAGCCAGCGACTAGCGGGGCGGACCTACGAGCAGTACTTC.

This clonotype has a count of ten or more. As DNA, the CDR3 is TGTGCCTGGGGTGGGGCCAGCTCCTACAATGAGCAGTTCTTC. It codes for CAWGGASSYNEQFF. This sequence joins TRBV30 and TRBJ2-1; a possible D gene is TRBD1 (5 bases). Germline CDR1 is GTSNPN and CDR2 is SVGIG (reference sequence). Deletions cut 5 bases from V and 0 bases from J, with 11 bases between. This CDR3 contains 14 residues.

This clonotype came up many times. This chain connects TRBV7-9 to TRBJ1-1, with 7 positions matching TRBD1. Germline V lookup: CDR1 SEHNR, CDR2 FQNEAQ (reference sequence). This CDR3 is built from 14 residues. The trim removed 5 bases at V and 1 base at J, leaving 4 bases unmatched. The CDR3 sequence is CASSKGAANTEAFF. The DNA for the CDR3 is TGTGCCAGCAGCAAGGGGGCCGCGAACACTGAAGCTTTCTTT.

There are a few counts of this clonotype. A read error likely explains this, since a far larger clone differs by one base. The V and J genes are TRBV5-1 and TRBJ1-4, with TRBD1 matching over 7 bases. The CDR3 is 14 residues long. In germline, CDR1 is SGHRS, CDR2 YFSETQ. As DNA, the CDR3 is TGTGTCAGCAGCGTGGGACAGATAAATGAAAAACTGTTTTTT. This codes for CVSSVGQINEKLFF.

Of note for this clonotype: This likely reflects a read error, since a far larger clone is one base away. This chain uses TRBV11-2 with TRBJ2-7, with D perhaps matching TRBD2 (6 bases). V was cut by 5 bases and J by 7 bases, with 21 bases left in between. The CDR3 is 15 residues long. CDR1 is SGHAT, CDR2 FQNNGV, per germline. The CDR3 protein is CASSRDLPSWNEQYF. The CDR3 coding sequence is TGTGCCAGCAGCCGGGACTTACCATCTTGGAATGAGCAGTACTTC.